These T cell receptor beta chains were read from a single sample in a study of molecular identifiers for immune sequencing clone quantification. TCRdb used MiXCR to reprocess the PCR reads, holding one entry per CDR3 protein. The profile shows about 640,000 distinct CDR3 sequences, just under 20% of them singletons. The sample taken for sequencing was naive CD8+ T cells from blood, with Jurkat cell RNA spiked in. These receptor sequences come from a human donor in good health. Some libraries in this study had Jurkat cell RNA spiked in. Both conserved end residues are part of each CDR3. D genes are given only for firm matches. Clone sizes are given selectively: once, few, many, or a class where the clone is expanded.

cdr3_length	v_call	d_call	j_call	clone_size	cdr3_nt	cdr3_aa
14	TRBV20-1	NA	TRBJ1-5	many	TGCAGTGCTAGGAGGAGTAATAGCAATCAGCCCCAGCATTTT	CSARRSNSNQPQHF
18	TRBV19	NA	TRBJ1-4	few	TGTGCCAGCCGCGATGGGGGAGAGAGTCTATGGGCTAATGAAAAACTGTTTTTT	CASRDGGESLWANEKLFF
17	TRBV4-3	TRBD1	TRBJ2-2	many	TGCGCCAGCAGCCAAGATTCCGACAGGGCGAACACCGGGGAGCTGTTTTTT	CASSQDSDRANTGELFF
19	TRBV21-1	NA	TRBJ2-3	NA	TGTGCCAGCAGCAAAACCCCCCTTCAGGGCTTGGGGACGTTAGGTACGCAGTATTTT	CASSKTPLQGLGTLGTQYF
18	TRBV14	NA	TRBJ1-1	many	TGTGCCAGCAGCCAAGTTTATTGGACACAGTTTGGGAACACTGAAGCTTTCTTT	CASSQVYWTQFGNTEAFF
16	TRBV12-3/TRBV12-4	NA	TRBJ2-1	few	TGTGCCAGCAGTTCCCCAGTTGGAGTCGATTACAATGAGCAGTTCTTC	CASSSPVGVDYNEQFF
16	TRBV5-1	TRBD2	TRBJ2-3	many	TGCGCCAGCAGCTCGACTAGCGGGTCACAGGTAGATACGCAGTATTTT	CASSSTSGSQVDTQYF
14	TRBV9	NA	TRBJ2-5	many	TGTGCCAGCAGCGTACGATGGGGTCAAGAGACCCAGTACTTC	CASSVRWGQETQYF
14	TRBV27	NA	TRBJ1-5	many	TGTGCCAGCAGTCCCAGGACCTTCAATCAGCCCCAGCATTTT	CASSPRTFNQPQHF
15	TRBV19	NA	TRBJ1-5	NA	TGTGCCAGTAGTGCTTCACAGGGTCTGAATCAGCCCCAGCATTTT	CASSASQGLNQPQHF
17	TRBV29-1	TRBD2	TRBJ2-3	many	TGCAGCGTTGGTCTAGCGGGGGCCCCTTCTCCCCCAGATACGCAGTATTTT	CSVGLAGAPSPPDTQYF
15	TRBV19	TRBD2	TRBJ2-2	NA	TGTGCCAGTAGTATGACTAGCGGGAACACCGGGGAGCTGTTTTTT	CASSMTSGNTGELFF
13	TRBV20-1	TRBD1	TRBJ2-7	many	TGCAGTGTTCAAACAGGGGTCTCCTACGAGCAGTACTTC	CSVQTGVSYEQYF
15	TRBV4-1	TRBD2	TRBJ2-3	many	TGCGCCAGCAGCCTACTAGCGGTGGACACAGATACGCAGTATTTT	CASSLLAVDTDTQYF
14	TRBV20-1	NA	TRBJ1-1	once	TGCAGTGCCTGGGGCAGTGAAAAAGAAACTGAAGCTTTCTTT	CSAWGSEKETEAFF
13	TRBV6-5	NA	TRBJ2-7	many	TGTGCCAGCAGTTACTCGACGACGGGAGAGCAGTACTTC	CASSYSTTGEQYF
18	TRBV5-6	TRBD2	TRBJ2-5	NA	TGTGCCAGCAGCTGGGACTATTTCCGTCTAGCGGGAGAGGGGTTCCAGTACTTC	CASSWDYFRLAGEGFQYF
18	TRBV3-1	NA	TRBJ2-6	few	TGTGCCAGCAGCCAAGGGCTGGGCTACCTCTCTGGGGCCAACGTCCTGACTTTC	CASSQGLGYLSGANVLTF
17	TRBV11-2	NA	TRBJ2-5	many	TGTGCCAGCAGCCAAGACGGATATTCTAGGTACCAAGAGACCCAGTACTTC	CASSQDGYSRYQETQYF
15	TRBV28	NA	TRBJ2-7	many	TGTGCCAGCAGTTTTTCCGCGGGGAGCTCCTACGAGCAGTACTTC	CASSFSAGSSYEQYF
14	TRBV13	TRBD2	TRBJ2-7	NA	TGTGCCAGCAGCCCGGGACTAGCGGGGGGCAGGGAGTACTTC	CASSPGLAGGREYF
14	TRBV27	NA	TRBJ2-7	NA	TGTGCCAGCAGCTGGGGAATCCCCAACTACGAGCAGTACTTC	CASSWGIPNYEQYF
15	TRBV20-1	TRBD2	TRBJ2-7	NA	TGCAGTGCTAGATTGCTAGCGGGAGCTACCTACGAGCAGTACTTC	CSARLLAGATYEQYF
14	TRBV4-3	NA	TRBJ2-5	NA	TGCGCCAGCATCCAAGACAGGTTCTTAGAGGCCCAGTACTTC	CASIQDRFLEAQYF
18	TRBV9	TRBD2	TRBJ2-3	many	TGTGCCAGCAGCCATGCGGGGGGGCCCAGTTCGAGCACAGATACGCAGTATTTT	CASSHAGGPSSSTDTQYF
17	TRBV4-1	TRBD2	TRBJ2-3	NA	TGCGCCAGCAGACATACTAGCGGAACCGGGGCCCCAGATACGCAGTATTTT	CASRHTSGTGAPDTQYF
14	TRBV18	NA	TRBJ2-7	many	TGTGCCAGCTCACCCCCAGGGCCGATTCACGAGCAGTACTTC	CASSPPGPIHEQYF